Below are 3 T cell receptor beta chains sequenced from a single sample in a study of identical twins. MiXCR, run by TCRdb on the 5' RACE reads, gives a single entry per CDR3 protein. The sample lists more than 1.5 million distinct CDR3 sequences; around 33% were seen once. Source material: cord blood. The receptor source for this set is a newborn girl in good health.

This clonotype appeared a few times. This chain connects TRBV3-1 to TRBJ1-2; D ambiguous. From germline, CDR1 is LGHDT and CDR2 YNNKEL (reference sequence). This CDR3 is 14 amino acids long. Trimming pared 4 bases from V and 7 bases from J, leaving 16 bases between. The CDR3 protein is CASSPRKSTGGYTF. CDR3 DNA: TGTGCCAGCAGCCCAAGAAAGAGCACCGGTGGCTACACCTTC.

This clonotype came up many times. The V and J genes are TRBV28 and TRBJ2-7; 8 nucleotides agree with TRBD2. Germline CDR1 reads MDHEN; CDR2 reads SYDVKM. The CDR3 covers 15 residues. Trimming cost V 3 bases and J 2 bases; bases outside gene matches: 6. CDR3 nucleotides: TGTGCCAGCAGTTTTGTGAGCGGGAGACCCTACGAGCAGTACTTC. Encoded protein: CASSFVSGRPYEQYF.

The table lists this clonotype with a few counts. CDR3 loop: CASSNSGGGNQPQHF. Here the CDR3 DNA reads TGTGCCAGCAGTAATTCAGGGGGAGGCAATCAGCCCCAGCATTTT. This rearrangement joins TRBV7-9 to TRBJ1-5, with TRBD1 matching over 7 bases. Germline loops: CDR1 SEHNR, CDR2 FQNEAQ (reference sequence). The CDR3 is made up of 15 amino acids. V shed 6 bases, J shed 2 bases, and the junction held 7 bases outside the gene matches.